This entry features one T cell receptor (beta chain) sequence. Which antigen it targets is not known. The sample holds no much larger clone one base away, and base qualities are not on file. The sample originates from a study of CD8+ T cells in alopecia areata (dated 2018 in TCRdb). At the level of the whole study: Treated patients were enrolled in an open-label pilot trial of oral tofacitinib, 5 to 10 mg twice daily, for moderate-to-severe alopecia areata. Patients received tofacitinib for 6 to 18 months and were then followed off drug for 6 months to check for delayed response and recurrence. In treated patients, disease severity was measured using the SALT score, which gives the percentage of scalp surface area affected. To study T cell clonal expansion in alopecia areata, the researchers applied high-throughput TCRbeta sequencing to both the C3H/HeJ mouse model and human patients. In humans, TCRbeta sequencing was performed on scalp tissue and on sorted CD4+ and CD8+ peripheral blood T cells from healthy controls and from patients with patchy or totalis/universalis alopecia areata. Biopsies were taken from tofacitinib-treated patients at baseline and again at 4 and 24 weeks into treatment, and several of those patients also had a later scalp biopsy. Scalp clonality was compared among normal scalp (n=4), patchy alopecia areata scalp (n=8), and alopecia totalis/universalis scalp (n=8). RNA came from the PAXgene miRNA kit for fixed scalp, the miRNeasy kit for PBMCs, and the RNeasy kit for mouse skin. TCRbeta CDR3 regions were amplified by immunoSEQ multiplex PCR with 35 Vbeta forward and 13 Jbeta reverse primers.

Beyond this particular receptor, the publication reports: Lesional scalp, especially in alopecia totalis/universalis, showed higher clonality and more expanded CD8+ clones than normal scalp, suggesting antigenic drive. Because the treated cohort was small and had just a single nonresponder, larger studies are needed to establish links between baseline CD8+ expansion and response. Resident alphabeta T cells in normal human skin are also sequenced, complicating scalp TCR repertoire analysis, unlike mouse skin dominated by gammadelta T cells. Shared TCR sequences between patients were less evident than in mice, which may be partly attributable to HLA diversity in the patient population. With tofacitinib, both scalp clonality and the number of expanded CD8+ clones among the top 100 scalp clones went down significantly. Many expanded lesional clones persisted in scalp and blood during tofacitinib treatment, which may partly explain relapse after stopping treatment.

What the treatment or condition label conveys for this sample: oral pan-JAK inhibitor, 5-10 mg twice daily. Peripheral blood and lesional scalp punch biopsies were obtained from patients with alopecia areata. PBMCs were isolated by density centrifugation and stained for CD3, CD4 and CD8, and CD4+ and CD8+ T cells were sorted on a FACSAria. Library preparation used the immunoSEQ multiplex PCR assay. RNA was extracted from all samples and reverse transcribed into cDNA as template for TCR sequencing. SuperScript III was used to make first-strand cDNA, primed with a 2:1 mix of oligo-dT and random hexamers. A synthetic immune receptor repertoire was used to measure amplification bias, and any remaining bias was corrected computationally. On the study's bioinformatics: Raw reads were preprocessed to remove errors, and CDR3 was defined by IMGT conventions from the conserved cysteine to phenylalanine. Clonality was computed as 1 minus the Shannon entropy, with the entropy normalized by log2 of the number of productive unique TCRs. Whether each scalp clone was CD4 or CD8 was inferred by checking scalp TCRbeta sequences against the CD4 and CD8 repertoires from sorted blood. The clones in this table, taken by TCRdb from immuneACCESS, are in-frame only. Not every clone is retained; where verified, under half of the shortfall comes from an unresolved V gene, and the cause of the rest is unknown. That table furnishes V, J and clone size, whereas the DNA furnished D and trimming. For this sample the table gives about 97,000 clones, of which about 61% were detected only once. Roughly 15% of the sample comes from the top ten.

A distance of 11 bases separates the germline ends of V and J, which lose 5 bases and 5 bases respectively. The CDR3 holds 13 amino acids from the cysteine to the phenylalanine. Only the CDR3 DNA stays, 39 bases, in frame from base 1. From a lookup of the germline V gene (reference sequence), CDR1 and CDR2 are LNHDA and SQIVND. The sequence joins TRBV19 to TRBJ2-3, with the D gene not confidently named. Source: CD8+ T cells sorted from blood, taken between weeks 55 and 65, from a patient treated with tofacitinib. The sequence came from a human donor with alopecia areata. The nucleotide sequence is TGTGCCAGTAGTGGGTTAGCCGTAGATACGCAGTATTTT. This translates into CASSGLAVDTQYF.